This T cell receptor beta chain is drawn from a study of control samples from healthy donors and cancer patients. This table comes from immunoSEQ multiplex PCR, and its TCRdb copy is limited to in-frame clones, with some not included. The table includes around 59,000 clones, more than 90% detected once. V gave up 6 bases and J gave up 7 bases; unmatched junction bases: 9. CDR1 and CDR2 (germline): MNHEY, SVGAGI. The CDR3 runs to 14 residues. The chain recombines TRBV6-5 with TRBJ2-1; TRBD1 agrees at 7 bases. This clonotype was sampled from a man in his forties with colorectal cancer. The sequenced sample consisted of PBMCs. The CDR3 loop reads CASSRLGTANEQFF. CDR3 nucleotides: TGTGCCAGCAGCCGCCTCGGGACAGCGAATGAGCAGTTCTTC.